Following are 29 T cell receptor beta chains from one sample sequenced in a study of shared clonotypes between healthy human individuals (dated by TCRdb to the early 2020s). Receptor amplification or capture employed the immunoSEQ multiplex PCR assay. The table was pulled from immuneACCESS by TCRdb, which kept in-frame rearrangements only. Such tables lose some clones; where checked, under half of the loss comes from unresolved V genes, and the rest has no known cause. The sample table shows some 2,500,000 clones, and approximately 93% are seen once. Together, the top ten hold roughly 0.39% of the sample. Sequenced: naive CD4+ T cells from PBMCs. According to the study, the label for this sample's cell subset or site signals: CD45RA+ positively selected. The receptors were sampled from a young man in good health. Some clones in this sample may be carry-over from other donors' samples.

The chain carries TRBV10-3 and TRBJ2-2; unclear D gene. The CDR3 has 11 residues. Trimming shortened V by 6 bases and J by 6 bases, and 5 bases separated the two germline ends. Germline-derived CDR1 and CDR2 are ENHRY and SYGVKD. CDR3 in DNA: TGTGCCATCAGCAAGTCCGGGGAGCTGTTTTTT. It translates to CAISKSGELFF.

The J gene is TRBJ2-5, the V gene TRBV9; no reliable D call. V was clipped by 4 bases and J by 8 bases, with 9 bases between them. This CDR3 is built from 11 residues. Germline V gives CDR1 SGDLS, CDR2 YYNGEE. This CDR3 reads CASSSSETQYF. The CDR3 DNA reads TGTGCCAGCAGCTCCTCTGAAACCCAGTACTTC.

V is TRBV5-1 and J is TRBJ2-1; no firm D call. Germline values: CDR1 SGHRS, CDR2 YFSETQ. This CDR3 is built from 12 residues. Deletions cut 0 bases from V and 10 bases from J, with 8 bases between. CDR3 coding DNA: TGCGCCAGCAGCTTGGATCGGTGGGAGCAGTTCTTC. Translating gives CASSLDRWEQFF.

In nucleotides, the CDR3 is TGTGCCAGCAGCGTAATTGGCAGGACGCACGAGCAGTACTTC. Protein sequence: CASSVIGRTHEQYF. The chain employs TRBV9 and TRBJ2-7; D is undetermined. CDR3 size: 14 residues. V gave up 1 base and J gave up 5 bases, with 13 bases separating them. Germline values: CDR1 SGDLS, CDR2 YYNGEE.

The V call is TRBV7-9, the J call TRBJ1-2, with D tentatively TRBD1 (5 bases). The CDR3 has 16 residues. The germline gives CDR1 SEHNR, CDR2 FQNEAQ (reference sequence). V was clipped by 2 bases and J by 4 bases, with 17 bases between them. As DNA, the CDR3 is TGTGCCAGCAGCTTACTCCTCGGCGACAGAGCCTATGGCTACACCTTC. It yields the protein CASSLLLGDRAYGYTF.

This clone was picked up one time. The V gene is TRBV7-9, the J gene TRBJ2-7, with unresolved D. Germline CDR1 SEHNR, CDR2 FQNEAQ (reference sequence). V was clipped by 1 base and J by 8 bases, with 12 bases between them. CDR3 length: 13 amino acids. The CDR3 protein is CASSLGRIPQQYF. CDR3 in DNA: TGTGCCAGCAGCTTAGGGCGCATCCCCCAGCAGTACTTC.

This chain connects TRBV9 to TRBJ2-1; D is unresolved. The germline gives CDR1 SGDLS, CDR2 YYNGEE. Trimming left V 2 bases short and J 6 bases short, with 18 bases between. The CDR3 totals 16 residues. DNA of the CDR3: TGTGCCAGCAGCGTCCTTTCAATACCGTCGATCAATGAGCAGTTCTTC. Translation: CASSVLSIPSINEQFF.

The gene calls are TRBV2 and TRBJ1-3; D might be TRBD1 (5 bases). The V end was cut by 4 bases, the J end by 0 bases, with 10 bases between. CDR3 size: 15 residues. Per the germline V gene, CDR1 is SNHLY and CDR2 is FYNNEI. In nucleotides, the CDR3 is TGTGCCAGCAGTGTTGGTGGGGGCTCTGGAAACACCATATATTTT. Encoded protein: CASSVGGGSGNTIYF.

This chain links TRBV27 with TRBJ2-5; D may be TRBD1 (5 bases). The germline gives CDR1 MNHEY, CDR2 SMNVEV (reference sequence). V shed 2 bases and J shed 1 base, with 11 bases lying between them. The CDR3 is 15 amino acids. CDR3 DNA: TGTGCCAGCAGTTTACAGGGAAACGGCCAAGAGACCCAGTACTTC. The encoded protein is CASSLQGNGQETQYF.

The chain carries TRBV27 and TRBJ1-5; D not certain. Germline CDR1 reads MNHEY; CDR2 reads SMNVEV (reference sequence). This CDR3 region has 13 residues. The germline V and J ends were trimmed by 5 bases and 7 bases, with 12 bases remaining between them. CDR3 in amino acids: CASSGRVRQPQHF. CDR3 sequence (DNA): TGTGCCAGCAGTGGCCGGGTGCGGCAGCCCCAGCATTTT.

J is TRBJ1-5 and V is TRBV2; no definite D call. This CDR3 comprises 13 residues. The germline gives CDR1 SNHLY, CDR2 FYNNEI. Trimming pared 4 bases from V and 5 bases from J, leaving 9 bases between. The CDR3 reads CASSGSDDQPQHF. The CDR3 region has the DNA TGTGCCAGCAGTGGGTCCGATGATCAGCCCCAGCATTTT.

The J gene is TRBJ2-3, the V gene TRBV9, with a possible D match to TRBD1 (5 bases). The CDR3 runs 18 residues. CDR1 and CDR2 from the germline V gene are SGDLS and YYNGEE. Between the trimmed V and J ends, which lost 0 bases and 4 bases, there was a span of 21 bases. The CDR3 sequence: CASSVVPPGQGGSDTQYF. The CDR3 nucleotides are TGTGCCAGCAGCGTAGTACCCCCCGGCCAGGGTGGTTCAGATACGCAGTATTTT.

The rearrangement uses TRBV19 and TRBJ1-5, with 8 nucleotides matching TRBD1. Unmatched junction bases numbered 4, after V lost 9 bases and J lost 0 bases. Per the germline V gene, CDR1 is LNHDA and CDR2 is SQIVND (reference sequence). The length of the CDR3 is 14 residues. CDR3 nucleotide sequence: TGTGCCAGCAGGGGGCCGAATAGCAATCAGCCCCAGCATTTT. Translation gives CASRGPNSNQPQHF.

The V gene is TRBV7-3, the J gene TRBJ2-5; D unclear. Germline values: CDR1 SGHTA, CDR2 FQGTGA. The CDR3 spans 13 residues. V lost 5 bases, J lost 2 bases, and 9 bases lay in between. This CDR3 is CASSRTEQETQYF. CDR3 in DNA: TGTGCCAGCAGCCGCACAGAGCAAGAGACCCAGTACTTC.

The chain employs TRBV18 and TRBJ1-2; D might be TRBD1 (6 bases). Trimming cost V 3 bases and J 3 bases, with 17 bases left between them. CDR3 length: 16 residues. Germline V gene sequence: CDR1 KGHSH, CDR2 LQKENI. The CDR3 here is CASSPNSGVGDYGYTF. In DNA form, the CDR3 reads TGTGCCAGCTCACCGAATTCAGGGGTTGGTGACTATGGCTACACCTTC.

The chain has TRBV18 and TRBJ2-7; D gene uncertain. Germline loops: CDR1 KGHSH, CDR2 LQKENI. This CDR3 comprises 14 residues. Trimming stripped 3 bases from V and 1 base from J, with 10 bases between. CDR3 amino acids: CASSPTEMSYEQYF. For the CDR3, the DNA is TGTGCCAGCTCACCCACAGAGATGTCCTACGAGCAGTACTTC. The full variable domain, completed using reference TRBV18 and TRBJ2-7, is NAGVMQNPRHLVRRRGQEARLRCSPMKGHSHVYWYRQLPEEGLKFMVYLQKENIIDESGMPKERFSAEFPKEGPSILRIQQVVRGDSAAYFCASSPTEMSYEQYFGPGTRLTVT.

V and J are TRBV5-1 and TRBJ2-1; D possibly corresponds to TRBD2 (5 bases). Looked up from germline, CDR1 is SGHRS and CDR2 is YFSETQ. This CDR3 is 13 amino acids long. V lost 4 bases to trimming and J lost 4 bases, with 9 bases between them. CDR3 loop: CASSPEAYNEQFF. As DNA, the CDR3 is TGCGCCAGCAGCCCGGAGGCTTACAATGAGCAGTTCTTC.

This chain links TRBV6-5 with TRBJ2-3; weak D call: TRBD1 (5 bases). V was pared by 5 bases and J by 2 bases, with 11 bases between. There are 14 residues in the CDR3. The V gene's germline CDR1 is MNHEY and CDR2 SVGAGI. CDR3 nucleotide sequence: TGTGCCAGCAGTCGCAGCAGGGCCACAGATACGCAGTATTTT. Amino acids: CASSRSRATDTQYF.

This chain uses TRBV28 with TRBJ1-2, with D perhaps matching TRBD1 (5 bases). Germline CDR1 and CDR2: MDHEN and SYDVKM. Trimming shortened V by 3 bases and J by 5 bases, and 10 bases separated the two germline ends. This CDR3 is built from 13 residues. The CDR3 DNA reads TGTGCCAGCAGTTTGGGACCGAGGTATGGCTACACCTTC. Amino acid sequence: CASSLGPRYGYTF.

This chain joins TRBV10-3 and TRBJ2-1, with unresolved D. The germline V gene encodes CDR1 ENHRY and CDR2 SYGVKD. Trimming shortened V by 4 bases and J by 15 bases, and 16 bases separated the two germline ends. CDR3 length: 12 amino acids. As DNA, the CDR3 is TGTGCCATCAGTGTTTTAGGTTTCCGGATGTTCTTC. Protein sequence: CAISVLGFRMFF.

This clone appeared once. The chain is built from TRBV5-4 and TRBJ2-5; TRBD1 matches 7 bases. This CDR3 has 14 residues. From germline, CDR1 is SGHNT and CDR2 YYREEE (reference sequence). V was pared by 3 bases and J by 5 bases, with 7 bases of the junction left unmatched. The CDR3 loop is CASSYRQGLETQYF. In DNA form, the CDR3 reads TGTGCCAGCAGCTACAGACAGGGTTTGGAGACCCAGTACTTC.

Only a few counts were recorded for this clone. Within the sample, other DNA sequences also encode this same CDR3. The CDR3: CASSTPGNTIYF. CDR3 coding DNA: TGTGCCAGCAGTACTCCAGGAAACACCATATATTTT. The chain uses TRBV28 and TRBJ1-3; the D is unclear. The CDR3 sequence is 12 residues long. V lost 5 bases and J lost 4, with 6 bases in between. Germline assignment: CDR1 MDHEN and CDR2 SYDVKM. The full variable domain, its missing parts supplied by reference TRBV28 and TRBJ1-3, is DVKVTQSSRYLVKRTGEKVFLECVQDMDHENMFWYRQDPGLGLRLIYFSYDVKMKEKGDIPEGYSVSREKKERFSLILESASTNQTSMYLCASSTPGNTIYFGEGSWLTVV.

The V and J genes are TRBV10-1 and TRBJ2-7, with a tentative D call TRBD2 (5 bases). The V end was cut by 8 bases, the J end by 6 bases, with 17 bases between. The CDR3 consists of 13 residues. Germline lookup yields CDR1 WNHNN and CDR2 SYGVQD (reference sequence). CDR3 residues: CASSGLEGSEQYF. The CDR3 nucleotides are TGCGCCAGCTCCGGTCTAGAGGGTTCCGAGCAGTACTTC.

This chain connects TRBV27 to TRBJ2-3; TRBD1 might be the D (6 bases). The length of the CDR3 is 16 residues. Germline V gene data show CDR1 as MNHEY and CDR2 as SMNVEV (reference sequence). Between the trimmed V and J ends, which lost 5 bases and 1 base, there was a span of 16 bases. The CDR3 coding sequence is TGTGCCAGCAGTACCTACCGGGACACTGGCACAGATACGCAGTATTTT. It yields the protein CASSTYRDTGTDTQYF.

The chain joins TRBV5-5 to TRBJ1-5, with D perhaps matching TRBD1 (5 bases). The CDR3 is made up of 16 amino acids. The ends were cut back, 0 bases at V and 0 bases at J, with 10 bases in the middle. Germline CDR1 SGHKS, CDR2 YYEKEE (reference sequence). CDR3 protein: CASSLEGLISNQPQHF. CDR3 nucleotides: TGTGCCAGCAGCTTGGAGGGGCTCATTAGCAATCAGCCCCAGCATTTT.

This clone has only one observation. The same CDR3 can be traced to other DNA sequences in this sample. The rearrangement links TRBV7-8 to TRBJ1-1, with a tentative D call TRBD1 (5 bases). CDR3 length: 14 residues. The V gene's germline CDR1 is SGHVS and CDR2 FQNEAQ. V lost 2 bases and J 1 base, leaving 8 bases between the germline ends. CDR3 in DNA: TGTGCCAGCAGCTTAAGTGGGGGGAACACTGAAGCTTTCTTT. It is translated as CASSLSGGNTEAFF.

This chain uses TRBV7-2 with TRBJ2-6; TRBD1 matches 7 bases. This CDR3 is 17 amino acids long. V gave up 2 bases and J gave up 0 bases; unmatched junction bases: 4. Germline CDR1 SGHTA, CDR2 FQGNSA. The CDR3 DNA follows: TGTGCCAGCAGCTTAAGGGCAGGGGGCTCTGGGGCCAACGTCCTGACTTTC. Protein sequence: CASSLRAGGSGANVLTF.

This rearrangement joins TRBV6-5 to TRBJ1-1; D not resolved. V was pared by 5 bases and J by 7 bases, with 14 bases between. This CDR3 region has 13 residues. In germline, CDR1 is MNHEY, CDR2 SVGAGI. CDR3 loop: CASSIRSGFEAFF. CDR3 DNA sequence: TGTGCCAGCAGTATACGGTCTGGGTTTGAAGCTTTCTTT.

This chain uses TRBV7-9 with TRBJ1-2, with D maybe TRBD1 (6 bases). With 5 bases removed from V and 4 bases from J, the gap between germline ends came to 20 bases. The CDR3 is made up of 16 amino acids. The germline V gene encodes CDR1 SEHNR and CDR2 FQNEAQ (reference sequence). The chain's CDR3 is CASSRLGNQGIYGYTF. As DNA, the CDR3 is TGTGCCAGCAGCCGCTTGGGAAATCAGGGGATCTATGGCTACACCTTC.